Here is one T cell receptor beta chain with its context. J was trimmed by 4 bases and V by 6 bases; bases with no gene match: 3. The CDR3 sequence is 13 residues long. This sample stems from a study of blood T cell repertoires in COVID-19. Repertoires were generated with immunoSEQ multiplex PCR, while TCRdb's copy carries only in-frame clones and drops some. The table has roughly 250,000 clones, about 85% seen once. Seattle-derived patients entered the study during active infection and were followed longitudinally. The sequenced material came from peripheral blood. This clonotype was sampled from a human donor with COVID-19, enrolled during active disease. The donor label of this sample is uncertain. The rearrangement uses TRBV12-3 or TRBV12-4 and TRBJ1-2; the match to TRBD1 covers 9 bases. Written as DNA, the CDR3 is TGTGCCAGCAGCCCGGACAGGGGCTATGGCTACACCTTC. Encoded protein: CASSPDRGYGYTF.